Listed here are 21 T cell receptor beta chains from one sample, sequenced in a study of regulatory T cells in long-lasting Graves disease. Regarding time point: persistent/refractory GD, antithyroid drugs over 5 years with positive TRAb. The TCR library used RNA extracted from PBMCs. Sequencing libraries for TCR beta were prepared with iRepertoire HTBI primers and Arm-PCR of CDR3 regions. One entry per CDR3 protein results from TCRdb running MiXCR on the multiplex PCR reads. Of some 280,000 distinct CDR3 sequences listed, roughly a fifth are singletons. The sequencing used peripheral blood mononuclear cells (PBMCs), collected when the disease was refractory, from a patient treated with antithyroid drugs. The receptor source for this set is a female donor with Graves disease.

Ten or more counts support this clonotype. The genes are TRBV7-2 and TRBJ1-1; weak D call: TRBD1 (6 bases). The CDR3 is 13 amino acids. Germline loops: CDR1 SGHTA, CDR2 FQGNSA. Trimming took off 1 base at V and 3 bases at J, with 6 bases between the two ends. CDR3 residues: CASSLDRDTEAFF. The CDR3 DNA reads TGTGCCAGCAGCTTAGACAGGGACACTGAAGCTTTCTTT.

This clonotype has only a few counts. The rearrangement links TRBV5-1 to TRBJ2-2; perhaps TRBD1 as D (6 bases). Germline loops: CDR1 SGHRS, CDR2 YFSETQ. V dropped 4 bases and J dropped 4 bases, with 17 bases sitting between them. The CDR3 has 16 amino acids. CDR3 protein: CASSLGQTAGTGELFF. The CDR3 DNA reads TGCGCCAGCAGCCTTGGACAGACCGCGGGCACCGGGGAGCTGTTTTTT.

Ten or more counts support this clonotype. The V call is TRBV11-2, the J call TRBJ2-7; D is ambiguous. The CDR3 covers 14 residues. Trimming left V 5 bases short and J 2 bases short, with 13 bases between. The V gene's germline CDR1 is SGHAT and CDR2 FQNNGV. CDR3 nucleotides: TGTGCCAGCAGCCTGGACGACAACACCTACGAGCAGTACTTC. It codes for CASSLDDNTYEQYF. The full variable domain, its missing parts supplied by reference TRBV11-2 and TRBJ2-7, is EAGVAQSPRYKIIEKRQSVAFWCNPISGHATLYWYQQILGQGPKLLIQFQNNGVVDDSQLPKDRFSAERLKGVDSTLKIQPAKLEDSAVYLCASSLDDNTYEQYFGPGTRLTVT.

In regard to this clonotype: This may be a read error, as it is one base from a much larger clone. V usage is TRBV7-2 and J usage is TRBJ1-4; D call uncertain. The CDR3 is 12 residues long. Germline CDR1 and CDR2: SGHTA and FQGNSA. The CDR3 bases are TGTGCCAGCAGCTGGAAGGGTGAAAAACTGTCTTTT. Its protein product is CASSWKGEKLSF.

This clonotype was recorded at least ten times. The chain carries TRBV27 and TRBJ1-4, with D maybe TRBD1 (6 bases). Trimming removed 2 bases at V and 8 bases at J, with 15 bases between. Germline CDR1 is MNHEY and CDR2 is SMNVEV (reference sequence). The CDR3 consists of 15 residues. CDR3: CASSLVLGAREKLFF. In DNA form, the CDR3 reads TGTGCCAGCAGTTTAGTTCTGGGGGCTAGGGAAAAACTGTTTTTT.

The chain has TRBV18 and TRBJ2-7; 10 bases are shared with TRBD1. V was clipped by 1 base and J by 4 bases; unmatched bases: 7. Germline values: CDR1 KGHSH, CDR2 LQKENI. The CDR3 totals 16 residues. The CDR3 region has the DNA TGTGCCAGCTCACCACTAGGACAGGGGGGAACGTACGAGCAGTACTTC. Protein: CASSPLGQGGTYEQYF.

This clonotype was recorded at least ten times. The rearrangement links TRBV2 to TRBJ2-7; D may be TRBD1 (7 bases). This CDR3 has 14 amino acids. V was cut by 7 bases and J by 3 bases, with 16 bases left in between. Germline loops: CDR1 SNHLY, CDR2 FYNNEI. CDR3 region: CASKSTGRFYEQYF. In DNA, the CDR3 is TGTGCCAGCAAATCGACAGGGAGGTTCTACGAGCAGTACTTC.

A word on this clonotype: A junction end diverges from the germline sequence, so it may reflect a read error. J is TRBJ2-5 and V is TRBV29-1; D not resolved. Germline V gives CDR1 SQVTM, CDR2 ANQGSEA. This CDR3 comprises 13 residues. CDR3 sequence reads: CSAEMTTEETQYF. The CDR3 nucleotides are TGCAGCGCTGAAATGACGACCGAAGAGACCCAGTACTTC.

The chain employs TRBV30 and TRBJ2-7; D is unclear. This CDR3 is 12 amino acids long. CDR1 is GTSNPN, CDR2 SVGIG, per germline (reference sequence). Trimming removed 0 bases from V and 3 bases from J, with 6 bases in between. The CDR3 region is CAWSVLGYEQYF. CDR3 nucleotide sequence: TGTGCCTGGAGTGTACTTGGCTACGAGCAGTACTTC.

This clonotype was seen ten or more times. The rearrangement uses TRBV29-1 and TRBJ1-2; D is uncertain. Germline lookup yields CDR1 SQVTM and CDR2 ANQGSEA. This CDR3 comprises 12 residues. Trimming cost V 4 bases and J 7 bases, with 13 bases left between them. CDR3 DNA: TGCAGCGTTGTGCCGGGGTCGGCTGGCTACACCTTC. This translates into CSVVPGSAGYTF.

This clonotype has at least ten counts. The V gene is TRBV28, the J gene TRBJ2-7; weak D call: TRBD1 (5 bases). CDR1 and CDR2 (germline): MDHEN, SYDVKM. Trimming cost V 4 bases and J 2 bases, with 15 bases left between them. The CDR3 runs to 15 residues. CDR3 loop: CASSSLRVLTYEQYF. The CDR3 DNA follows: TGTGCCAGCAGTTCACTCAGGGTTCTTACCTACGAGCAGTACTTC.

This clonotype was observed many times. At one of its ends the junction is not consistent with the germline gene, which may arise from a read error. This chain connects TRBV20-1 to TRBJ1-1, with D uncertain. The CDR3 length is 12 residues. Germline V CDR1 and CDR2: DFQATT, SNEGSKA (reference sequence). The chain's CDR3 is CSARDMNTEAFF. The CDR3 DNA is TGCAGTGCCAGAGACATGAACACTGAAGCTTTCTTT.

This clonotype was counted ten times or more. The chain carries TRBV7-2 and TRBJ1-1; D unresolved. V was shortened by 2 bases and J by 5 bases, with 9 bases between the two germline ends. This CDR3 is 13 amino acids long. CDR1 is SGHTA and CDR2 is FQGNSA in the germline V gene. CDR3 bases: TGTGCCAGCAGCTTATGGGGAAAGACTGAAGCTTTCTTT. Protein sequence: CASSLWGKTEAFF. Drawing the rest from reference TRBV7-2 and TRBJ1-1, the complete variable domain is GAGVSQSPSNKVTEKGKDVELRCDPISGHTALYWYRQSLGQGLEFLIYFQGNSAPDKSGLPSDRFSAERTGGSVSTLTIQRTQQEDSAVYLCASSLWGKTEAFFGQGTRLTVV.

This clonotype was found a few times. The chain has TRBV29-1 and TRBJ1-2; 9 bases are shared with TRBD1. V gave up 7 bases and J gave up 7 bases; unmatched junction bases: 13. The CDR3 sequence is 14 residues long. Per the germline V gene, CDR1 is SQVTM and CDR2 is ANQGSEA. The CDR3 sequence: CSGGYRDRASGYTF. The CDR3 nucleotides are TGCAGCGGGGGGTACCGGGACAGGGCCTCTGGCTACACCTTC.

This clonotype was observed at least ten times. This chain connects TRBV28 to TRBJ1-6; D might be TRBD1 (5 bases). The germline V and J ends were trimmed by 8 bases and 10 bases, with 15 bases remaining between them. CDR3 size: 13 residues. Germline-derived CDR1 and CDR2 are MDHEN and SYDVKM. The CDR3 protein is CASYAGTASPLHF. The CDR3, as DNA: TGTGCCAGCTACGCCGGGACGGCATCACCCCTCCACTTT. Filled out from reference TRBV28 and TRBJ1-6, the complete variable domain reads DVKVTQSSRYLVKRTGEKVFLECVQDMDHENMFWYRQDPGLGLRLIYFSYDVKMKEKGDIPEGYSVSREKKERFSLILESASTNQTSMYLCASYAGTASPLHFGNGTRLTVT.

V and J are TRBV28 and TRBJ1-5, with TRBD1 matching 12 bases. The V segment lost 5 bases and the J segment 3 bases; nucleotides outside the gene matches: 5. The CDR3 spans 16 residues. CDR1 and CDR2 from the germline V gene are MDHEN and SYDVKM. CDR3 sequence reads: CASSPRDRGLNQPQHF. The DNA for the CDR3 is TGTGCCAGCAGTCCCCGGGACAGGGGGCTCAATCAGCCCCAGCATTTT.

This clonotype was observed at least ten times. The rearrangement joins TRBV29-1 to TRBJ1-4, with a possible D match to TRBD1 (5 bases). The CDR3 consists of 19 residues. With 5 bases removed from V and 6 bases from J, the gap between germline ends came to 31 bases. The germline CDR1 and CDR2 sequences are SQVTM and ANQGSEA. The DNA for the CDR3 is TGCAGCGTTCCCGGACCGCGACGGATCCCTGGGCGAGGGGATGAAAAACTGTTTTTT. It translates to CSVPGPRRIPGRGDEKLFF. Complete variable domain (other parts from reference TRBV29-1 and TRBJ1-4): SAVISQKPSRDICQRGTSLTIQCQVDSQVTMMFWYRQQPGQSLTLIATANQGSEATYESGFVIDKFPISRPNLTFSTLTVSNMSPEDSSIYLCSVPGPRRIPGRGDEKLFFGSGTQLSVL.

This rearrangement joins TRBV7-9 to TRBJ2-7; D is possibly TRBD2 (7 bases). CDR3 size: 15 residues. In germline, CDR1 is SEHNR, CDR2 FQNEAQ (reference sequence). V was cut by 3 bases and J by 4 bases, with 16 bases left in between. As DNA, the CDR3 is TGTGCCAGCAGCTTTTCGGGGGGCGAGTTGTACGAGCAGTACTTC. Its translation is CASSFSGGELYEQYF.

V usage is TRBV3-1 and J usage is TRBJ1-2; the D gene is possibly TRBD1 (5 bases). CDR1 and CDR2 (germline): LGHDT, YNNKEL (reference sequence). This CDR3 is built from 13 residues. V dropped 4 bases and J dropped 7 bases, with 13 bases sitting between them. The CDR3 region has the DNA TGTGCCAGCAGCCCCCTGGGGGTTAGTGGCTACACCTTC. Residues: CASSPLGVSGYTF.

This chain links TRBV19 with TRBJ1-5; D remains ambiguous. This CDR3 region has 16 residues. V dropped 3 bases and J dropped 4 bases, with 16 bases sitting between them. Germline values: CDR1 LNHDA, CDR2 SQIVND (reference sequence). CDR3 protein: CASSIAAGPRNQPQHF. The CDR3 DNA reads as TGTGCCAGTAGTATTGCGGCAGGCCCTCGGAATCAGCCCCAGCATTTT.

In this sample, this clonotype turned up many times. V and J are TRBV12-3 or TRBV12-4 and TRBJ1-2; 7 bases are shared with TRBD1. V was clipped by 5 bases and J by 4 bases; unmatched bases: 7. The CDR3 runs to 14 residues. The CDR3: CASSLQQGPYGYTF. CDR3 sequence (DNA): TGTGCCAGCAGTCTACAACAGGGGCCCTATGGCTACACCTTC.